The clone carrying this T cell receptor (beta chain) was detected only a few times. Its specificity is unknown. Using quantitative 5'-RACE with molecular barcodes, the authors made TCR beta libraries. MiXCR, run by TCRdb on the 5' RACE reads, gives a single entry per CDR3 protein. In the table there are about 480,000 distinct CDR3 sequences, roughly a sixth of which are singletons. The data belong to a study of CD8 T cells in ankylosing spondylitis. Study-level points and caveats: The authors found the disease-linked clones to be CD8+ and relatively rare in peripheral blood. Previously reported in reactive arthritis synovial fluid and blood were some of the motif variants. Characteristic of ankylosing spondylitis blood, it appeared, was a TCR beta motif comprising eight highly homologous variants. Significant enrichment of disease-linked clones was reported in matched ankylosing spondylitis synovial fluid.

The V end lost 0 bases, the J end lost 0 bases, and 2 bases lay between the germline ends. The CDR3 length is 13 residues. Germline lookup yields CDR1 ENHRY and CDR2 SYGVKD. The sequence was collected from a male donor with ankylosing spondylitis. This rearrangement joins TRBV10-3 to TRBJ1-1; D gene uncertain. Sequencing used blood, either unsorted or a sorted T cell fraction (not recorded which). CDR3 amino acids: CAISESVNTEAFF. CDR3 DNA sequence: TGTGCCATCAGTGAGTCGGTGAACACTGAAGCTTTCTTT.